These 10 T cell receptor beta chains were sequenced from one sample in a study of shared clonotypes between healthy human individuals. Some clones are missing from TCRdb's copy, which holds only in-frame ones; the method was immunoSEQ multiplex PCR. The sample has under 1,900,000 clones, about 98.5% seen once. Source material: naive CD4+ T cells sorted from blood. Subset specified: CD45RA+ positively selected. Receptor source: a man aged 30-40 years in good health.

J is TRBJ2-7 and V is TRBV7-6, with D tentatively TRBD2 (6 bases). CDR1 is SGHVS and CDR2 is FNYEAQ in the germline V gene. This CDR3 comprises 15 residues. With 2 bases removed from V and 1 base from J, the gap between germline ends came to 12 bases. The CDR3, as DNA: TGTGCCAGCAGCTTATCGGCGGGACCATCCTACGAGCAGTACTTC. This codes for CASSLSAGPSYEQYF. Filled out from reference TRBV7-6 and TRBJ2-7, the complete variable domain reads GAGVSQSPRYKVTKRGQDVALRCDPISGHVSLYWYRQALGQGPEFLTYFNYEAQQDKSGLPNDRFSAERPEGSISTLTIQRTEQRDSAMYRCASSLSAGPSYEQYFGPGTRLTVT.

This clone appeared a single time. This chain uses TRBV7-6 with TRBJ2-2; 7 bases align to TRBD1. This CDR3 has 16 amino acids. Germline V gene data show CDR1 as SGHVS and CDR2 as FNYEAQ. V lost 0 bases to trimming and J lost 0 bases; unmatched junction nucleotides: 1. The CDR3 sequence is CASSLAGGANTGELFF. CDR3 nucleotides: TGTGCCAGCAGCTTAGCAGGGGGCGCGAACACCGGGGAGCTGTTTTTT.

With respect to this clone: This sample also contains other DNA sequences that code for the same CDR3. The chain recombines TRBV5-1 with TRBJ2-1; TRBD1 matches at 7 bases. Germline lookup yields CDR1 SGHRS and CDR2 YFSETQ. The CDR3 extends over 13 amino acids. V gave up 2 bases and J gave up 5 bases; unmatched junction bases: 1. The DNA of the CDR3 is TGCGCCAGCAGCTTAGGGACAGACAATGAGCAGTTCTTC. Residues: CASSLGTDNEQFF.

This rearrangement joins TRBV5-6 to TRBJ2-1, with D uncertain. V lost 0 bases to trimming and J lost 3 bases, with 7 bases between them. Germline values: CDR1 SGHDT, CDR2 YYEEEE. The CDR3 extends over 14 amino acids. The CDR3 reads CASSLGAYYNEQFF. CDR3 nucleotide sequence: TGTGCCAGCAGCTTGGGGGCCTACTACAATGAGCAGTTCTTC.

V and J are TRBV19 and TRBJ2-5; D gene unclear. V gave up 4 bases and J gave up 1 base, with 16 bases separating them. The CDR3 extends over 16 amino acids. Germline V lookup: CDR1 LNHDA, CDR2 SQIVND (reference sequence). CDR3 sequence: CASSRRTDGFQETQYF. For the CDR3, the DNA is TGTGCCAGTAGTAGGCGAACGGACGGTTTCCAAGAGACCCAGTACTTC.

This clone appeared a single time. The chain uses TRBV6-1 and TRBJ2-1; D unresolved. Germline lookup yields CDR1 MNHNS and CDR2 SASEGT. Trimming removed 4 bases from V and 3 bases from J, with 16 bases in between. This CDR3 contains 16 residues. CDR3 sequence (DNA): TGTGCCAGCAGTGGGTCCCACGGGCTAAACTACAATGAGCAGTTCTTC. Translation: CASSGSHGLNYNEQFF.

The chain's CDR3 is CASSHRTGNRKDEAFF. For the CDR3, the DNA is TGTGCCAGCAGCCATCGGACGGGCAACCGAAAGGATGAAGCTTTCTTT. V and J are TRBV14 and TRBJ1-1; D is ambiguous. The CDR3 runs 16 residues. In germline, CDR1 is SGHDN, CDR2 FVKESK. V was trimmed by 3 bases and J by 7 bases, leaving 21 bases between them.

This chain joins TRBV9 and TRBJ2-1; D ambiguous. Germline V gene sequence: CDR1 SGDLS, CDR2 YYNGEE. CDR3 size: 11 residues. V lost 0 bases, J lost 9 bases, and 4 bases lay in between. This CDR3 is CASSVESEQFF. The CDR3 DNA sequence: TGTGCCAGCAGCGTAGAGAGTGAGCAGTTCTTC. Combining the CDR3 with reference TRBV9 and TRBJ2-1 gives the whole variable domain DSGVTQTPKHLITATGQRVTLRCSPRSGDLSVYWYQQSLDQGLQFLIQYYNGEERAKGNILERFSAQQFPDLHSELNLSSLELGDSALYFCASSVESEQFFGPGTRLTVL.

A remark on this clone: Other nucleotide sequences in the sample specify the same CDR3. V usage is TRBV5-4 and J usage is TRBJ2-7; TRBD2 matches 12 bases. CDR1 and CDR2 from the germline V gene are SGHNT and YYREEE (reference sequence). CDR3 length: 15 amino acids. V shed 4 bases, J shed 2 bases, and the junction held 4 bases outside the gene matches. The CDR3 spells CASSGGLAGTYEQYF. The CDR3 bases are TGTGCCAGCAGCGGGGGACTAGCGGGCACCTACGAGCAGTACTTC. Full variable domain (remainder filled in from reference TRBV5-4 and TRBJ2-7): ETGVTQSPTHLIKTRGQQVTLRCSSQSGHNTVSWYQQALGQGPQFIFQYYREEENGRGNFPPRFSGLQFPNYSSELNVNALELDDSALYLCASSGGLAGTYEQYFGPGTRLTVT.

This chain uses TRBV5-4 with TRBJ1-2, with 9 bases lining up with TRBD1. Germline V gives CDR1 SGHNT, CDR2 YYREEE (reference sequence). This CDR3 comprises 13 residues. The V gene end was trimmed by 4 bases and the J gene end by 6 bases; junction bases not matched to a gene: 4. The CDR3 spells CASSETGGNGYTF. DNA for the CDR3: TGTGCCAGCAGCGAGACAGGGGGGAATGGCTACACCTTC.